Listed below are T cell receptor beta chains from one sample, sequenced in a study of CXCR3-negative and CXCR3-positive naive CD8 T cells. TCRdb reprocessed the 5' RACE reads and keeps a single row for each CDR3 protein, giving no DNA. With around 140,000 distinct CDR3 sequences in the sample, the ten largest clones hold 0.4% to 0.5%. Material: naive CXCR3+ CD8+ T cells from blood. The receptors derive from a human donor in good health. Some clones in this sample may be carry-over from other donors' samples. The CDR3 runs from the conserved cysteine through the conserved F or W.

J gene,V gene,CDR3 protein
TRBJ2-7,TRBV29-1,CSVEEWRVGEDYEQYF
TRBJ2-3,TRBV20-1,CSAWVLAGTDTQYF
TRBJ2-7,TRBV5-4,CASSLSQRSSYEQYF
TRBJ1-6,TRBV7-4,CASSRPGQGYNSPLHF
TRBJ2-5,TRBV18,CASSPSASRIQETQYF
TRBJ2-3,TRBV7-3,CASSSAGGADTQYF
TRBJ2-7,TRBV25-1,CASAKPSRGRLAGSYEQYF
TRBJ2-5,TRBV28,CASSKYLATQYF
TRBJ1-3,TRBV5-6,CASSLDGSGNTIYF
TRBJ2-3,TRBV21-1,CASSCLWDSGTQYF
TRBJ2-1,TRBV5-1,CASSFGQLGNEQFF
TRBJ2-5,TRBV28,CASSNRENQETQYF
TRBJ1-1,TRBV7-9,CASSTGYTEAFF
TRBJ2-1,TRBV19,CASSIVWGRGSYNEQFF
TRBJ1-1,TRBV5-1,CASSTGQGWMNTEAFF
TRBJ2-1,TRBV19,CASSIRGRDEQFF
TRBJ1-1,TRBV25-1,CASKGQGMTEAFF
TRBJ2-7,TRBV23-1,CASSRTGKEDEQYF
TRBJ2-1,TRBV7-2,CASSLGLRPNYNEQFF
TRBJ2-3,TRBV20-1,CSAREGGGDDPVTQYF
TRBJ2-3,TRBV6-6,CASSYFPSGARVGDTQYF
TRBJ2-1,TRBV9,CASSVASSGDLQFF
TRBJ2-7,TRBV5-1,CASSTMRGGPSSYEQYF
TRBJ2-2,TRBV9,CASSGQDSANTGELFF